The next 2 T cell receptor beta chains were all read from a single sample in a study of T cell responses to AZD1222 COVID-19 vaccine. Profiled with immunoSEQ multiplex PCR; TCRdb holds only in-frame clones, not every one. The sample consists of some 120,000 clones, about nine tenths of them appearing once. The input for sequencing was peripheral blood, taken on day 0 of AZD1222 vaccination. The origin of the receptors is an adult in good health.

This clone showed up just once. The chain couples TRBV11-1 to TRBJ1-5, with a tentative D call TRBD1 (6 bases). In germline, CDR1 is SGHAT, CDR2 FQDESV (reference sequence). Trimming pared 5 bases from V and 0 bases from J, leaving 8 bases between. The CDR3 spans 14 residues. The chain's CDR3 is CASSQGYSNQPQHF. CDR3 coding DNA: TGTGCCAGCAGCCAGGGGTATAGCAATCAGCCCCAGCATTTT. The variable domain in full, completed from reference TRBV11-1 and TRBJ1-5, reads EAEVAQSPRYKITEKSQAVAFWCDPISGHATLYWYRQILGQGPELLVQFQDESVVDDSQLPKDRFSAERLKGVDSTLKIQPAELGDSAMYLCASSQGYSNQPQHFGDGTRLSIL.

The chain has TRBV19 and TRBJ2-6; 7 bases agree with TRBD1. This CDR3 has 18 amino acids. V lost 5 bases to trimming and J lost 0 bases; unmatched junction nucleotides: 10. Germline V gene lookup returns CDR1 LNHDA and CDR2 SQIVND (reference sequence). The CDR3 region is CASSAPRQGFSGANVLTF. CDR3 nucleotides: TGTGCCAGTAGTGCCCCTCGACAGGGATTCTCTGGGGCCAACGTCCTGACTTTC.